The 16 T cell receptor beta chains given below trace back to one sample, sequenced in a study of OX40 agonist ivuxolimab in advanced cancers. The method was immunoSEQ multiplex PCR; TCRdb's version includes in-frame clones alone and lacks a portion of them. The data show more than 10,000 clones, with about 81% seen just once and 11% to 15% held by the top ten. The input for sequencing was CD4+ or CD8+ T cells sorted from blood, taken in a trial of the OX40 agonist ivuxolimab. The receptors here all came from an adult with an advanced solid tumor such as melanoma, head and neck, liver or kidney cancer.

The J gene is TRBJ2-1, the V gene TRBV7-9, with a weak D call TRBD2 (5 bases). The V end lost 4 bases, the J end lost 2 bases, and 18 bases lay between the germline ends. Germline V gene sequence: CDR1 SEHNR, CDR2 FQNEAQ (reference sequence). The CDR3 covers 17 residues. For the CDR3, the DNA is TGTGCCAGCAGCTGGCAAGGACTGGAGTTCGCCTACAATGAGCAGTTCTTC. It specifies CASSWQGLEFAYNEQFF.

CDR3 region: CASSPSGQLYGYTF. CDR3 DNA: TGTGCCAGCAGCCCCTCGGGACAGTTATATGGCTACACCTTC. The J gene is TRBJ1-2, the V gene TRBV21-1; the D call TRBD1 from the table was never checked on the DNA. TRBV21-1 is deemed a pseudogene. CDR3 length: 14 residues.

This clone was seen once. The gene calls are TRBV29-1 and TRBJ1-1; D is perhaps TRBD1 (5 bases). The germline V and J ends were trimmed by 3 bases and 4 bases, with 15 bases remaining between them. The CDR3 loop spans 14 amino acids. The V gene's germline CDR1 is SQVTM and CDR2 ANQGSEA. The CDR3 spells CSVDSGIAGTEAFF. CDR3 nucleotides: TGCAGCGTTGATTCAGGGATTGCGGGCACTGAAGCTTTCTTT.

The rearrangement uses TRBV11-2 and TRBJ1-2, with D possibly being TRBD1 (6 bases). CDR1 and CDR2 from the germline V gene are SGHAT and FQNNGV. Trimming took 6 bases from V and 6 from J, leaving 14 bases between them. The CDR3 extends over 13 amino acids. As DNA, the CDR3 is TGTGCCAGCAGGTTGGACAGTAGAGATGGCTACACCTTC. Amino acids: CASRLDSRDGYTF.

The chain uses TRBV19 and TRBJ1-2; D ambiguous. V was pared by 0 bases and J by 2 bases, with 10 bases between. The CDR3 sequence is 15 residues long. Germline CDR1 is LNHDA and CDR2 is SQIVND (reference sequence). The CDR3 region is CASSIERDSNYGYTF. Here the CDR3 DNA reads TGTGCCAGTAGTATAGAGCGGGATTCGAACTATGGCTACACCTTC.

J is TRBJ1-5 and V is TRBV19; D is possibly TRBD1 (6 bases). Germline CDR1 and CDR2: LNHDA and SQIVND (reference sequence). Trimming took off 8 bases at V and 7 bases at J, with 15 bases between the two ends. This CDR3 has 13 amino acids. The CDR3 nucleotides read TGTGCCAGTTCGACAGGAATGGTCCAGCCCCAGCATTTT. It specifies CASSTGMVQPQHF.

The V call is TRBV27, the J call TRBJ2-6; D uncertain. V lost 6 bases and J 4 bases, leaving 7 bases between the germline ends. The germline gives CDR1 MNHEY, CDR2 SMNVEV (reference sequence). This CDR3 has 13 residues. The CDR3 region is CASRFTGANVLTF. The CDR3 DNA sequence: TGTGCCAGCAGGTTTACCGGGGCCAACGTCCTGACTTTC. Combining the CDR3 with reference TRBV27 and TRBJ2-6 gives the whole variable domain EAQVTQNPRYLITVTGKKLTVTCSQNMNHEYMSWYRQDPGLGLRQIYYSMNVEVTDKGDVPEGYKVSRKEKRNFPLILESPSPNQTSLYFCASRFTGANVLTFGAGSRLTVL.

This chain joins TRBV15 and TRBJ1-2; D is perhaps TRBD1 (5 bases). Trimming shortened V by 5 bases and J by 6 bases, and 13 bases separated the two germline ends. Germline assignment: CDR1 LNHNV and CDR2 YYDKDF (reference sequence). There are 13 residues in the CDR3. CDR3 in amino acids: CATSLNAGDGYTF. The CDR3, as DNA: TGTGCCACCAGCCTTAATGCGGGGGATGGCTACACCTTC.

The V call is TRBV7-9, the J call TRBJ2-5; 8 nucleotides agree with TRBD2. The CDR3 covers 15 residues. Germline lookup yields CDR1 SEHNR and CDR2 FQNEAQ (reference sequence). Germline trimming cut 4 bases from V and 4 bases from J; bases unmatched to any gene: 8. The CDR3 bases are TGTGCCAGCAGCTCGGCGACTAGCGAGAGAGAGACCCAGTACTTC. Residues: CASSSATSERETQYF.

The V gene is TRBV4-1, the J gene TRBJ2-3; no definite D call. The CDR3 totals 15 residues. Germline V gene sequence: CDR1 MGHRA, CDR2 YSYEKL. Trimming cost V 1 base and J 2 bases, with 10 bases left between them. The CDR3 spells CASSQGVEDTDTQYF. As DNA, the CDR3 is TGCGCCAGCAGCCAAGGGGTTGAGGACACAGATACGCAGTATTTT.

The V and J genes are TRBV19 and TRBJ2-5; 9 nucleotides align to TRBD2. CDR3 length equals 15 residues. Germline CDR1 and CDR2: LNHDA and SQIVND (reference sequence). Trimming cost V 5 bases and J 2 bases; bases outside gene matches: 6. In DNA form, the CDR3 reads TGTGCCAGTAGTCCTCCGACTAGCGGTCAAGAGACCCAGTACTTC. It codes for CASSPPTSGQETQYF.

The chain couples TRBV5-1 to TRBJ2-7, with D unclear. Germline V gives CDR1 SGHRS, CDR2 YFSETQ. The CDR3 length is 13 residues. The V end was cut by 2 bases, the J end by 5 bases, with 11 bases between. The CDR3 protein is CASSFYGLDEQYF. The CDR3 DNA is TGCGCCAGCAGCTTCTACGGGTTAGACGAGCAGTACTTC.

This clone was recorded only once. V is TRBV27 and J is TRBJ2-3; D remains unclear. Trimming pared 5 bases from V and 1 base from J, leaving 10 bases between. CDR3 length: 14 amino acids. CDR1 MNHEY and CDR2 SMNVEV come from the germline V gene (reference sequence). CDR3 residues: CASSPFRGTDTQYF. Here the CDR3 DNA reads TGTGCCAGCAGTCCCTTTCGGGGCACAGATACGCAGTATTTT.

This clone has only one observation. The chain's CDR3 is CASSLPGGGLGAEAFF. In nucleotides, the CDR3 is TGTGCCAGCAGCCTACCAGGGGGAGGGCTTGGGGCTGAAGCTTTCTTT. This chain joins TRBV27 and TRBJ1-1; the match to TRBD1 covers 7 bases. Germline trimming cut 6 bases from V and 6 bases from J; bases unmatched to any gene: 16. The CDR3 length is 16 residues. The germline gives CDR1 MNHEY, CDR2 SMNVEV (reference sequence).

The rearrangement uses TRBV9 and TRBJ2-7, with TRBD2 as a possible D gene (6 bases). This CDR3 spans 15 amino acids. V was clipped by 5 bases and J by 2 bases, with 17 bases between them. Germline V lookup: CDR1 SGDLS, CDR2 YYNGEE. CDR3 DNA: TGTGCCAGCAGTCCTACCGGGACTTTTACCTACGAGCAGTACTTC. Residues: CASSPTGTFTYEQYF. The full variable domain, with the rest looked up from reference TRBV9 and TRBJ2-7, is DSGVTQTPKHLITATGQRVTLRCSPRSGDLSVYWYQQSLDQGLQFLIQYYNGEERAKGNILERFSAQQFPDLHSELNLSSLELGDSALYFCASSPTGTFTYEQYFGPGTRLTVT.

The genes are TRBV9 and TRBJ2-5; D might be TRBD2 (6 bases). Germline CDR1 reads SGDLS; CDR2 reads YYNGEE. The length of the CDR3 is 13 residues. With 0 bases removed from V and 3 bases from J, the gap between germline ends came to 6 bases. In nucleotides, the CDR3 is TGTGCCAGCAGCGTAGGCGGGGAAGAGACCCAGTACTTC. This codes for CASSVGGEETQYF.